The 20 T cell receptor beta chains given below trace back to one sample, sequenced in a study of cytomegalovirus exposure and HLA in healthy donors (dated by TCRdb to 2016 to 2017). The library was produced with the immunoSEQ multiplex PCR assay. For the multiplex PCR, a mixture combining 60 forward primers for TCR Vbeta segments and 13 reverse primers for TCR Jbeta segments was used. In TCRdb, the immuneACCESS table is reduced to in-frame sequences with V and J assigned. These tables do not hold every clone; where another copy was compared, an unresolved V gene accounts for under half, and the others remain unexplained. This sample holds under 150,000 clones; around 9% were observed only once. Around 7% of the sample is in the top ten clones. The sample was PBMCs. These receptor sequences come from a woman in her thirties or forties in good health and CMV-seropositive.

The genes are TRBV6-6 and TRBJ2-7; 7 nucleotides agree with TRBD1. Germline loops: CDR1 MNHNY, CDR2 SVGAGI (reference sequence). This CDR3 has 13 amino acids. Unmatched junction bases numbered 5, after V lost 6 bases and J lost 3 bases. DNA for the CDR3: TGTGCCAGCAGGGCCGGGACAGACTACGAGCAGTACTTC. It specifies CASRAGTDYEQYF.

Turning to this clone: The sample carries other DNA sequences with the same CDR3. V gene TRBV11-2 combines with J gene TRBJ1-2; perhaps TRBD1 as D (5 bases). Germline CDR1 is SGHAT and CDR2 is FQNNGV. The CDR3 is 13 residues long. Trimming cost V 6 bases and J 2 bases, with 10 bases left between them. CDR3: CASSPDKNYGYTF. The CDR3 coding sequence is TGTGCCAGCAGTCCGGACAAGAACTATGGCTACACCTTC.

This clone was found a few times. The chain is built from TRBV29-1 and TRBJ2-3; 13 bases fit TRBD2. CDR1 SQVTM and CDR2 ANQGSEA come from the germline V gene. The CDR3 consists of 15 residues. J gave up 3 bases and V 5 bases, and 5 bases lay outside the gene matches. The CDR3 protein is CSVQGLAGKTDTQYF. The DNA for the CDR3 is TGCAGCGTTCAGGGACTAGCGGGGAAGACAGATACGCAGTATTTT.

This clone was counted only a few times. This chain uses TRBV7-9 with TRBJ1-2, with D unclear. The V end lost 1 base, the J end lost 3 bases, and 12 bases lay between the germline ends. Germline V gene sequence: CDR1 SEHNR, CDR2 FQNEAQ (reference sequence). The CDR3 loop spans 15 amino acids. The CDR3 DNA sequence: TGTGCCAGCAGCTTAGATGGGAGCTCGGACTATGGCTACACCTTC. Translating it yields CASSLDGSSDYGYTF.

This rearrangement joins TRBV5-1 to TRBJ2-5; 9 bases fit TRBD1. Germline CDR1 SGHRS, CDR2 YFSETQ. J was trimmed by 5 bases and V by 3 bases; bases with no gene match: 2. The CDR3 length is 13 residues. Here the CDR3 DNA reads TGCGCCAGCAGCTCCGGGACAGGGGAGACCCAGTACTTC. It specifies CASSSGTGETQYF.

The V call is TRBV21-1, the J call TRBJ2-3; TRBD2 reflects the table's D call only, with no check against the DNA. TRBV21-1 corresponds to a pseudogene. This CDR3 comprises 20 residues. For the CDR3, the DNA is TGTGCCAGCAGCTCTAGGACTAGCGGGGGGCTTACCTCTAGCACAGATACGCAGTATTTT. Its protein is CASSSRTSGGLTSSTDTQYF.

The CDR3 DNA follows: TGTGCCAGCAGCTTACCAGGACAGGGGGCCCATGGCTACACCTTC. Translating it yields CASSLPGQGAHGYTF. This rearrangement joins TRBV7-9 to TRBJ1-2; 11 bases match TRBD1. Germline assignment: CDR1 SEHNR and CDR2 FQNEAQ (reference sequence). V was pared by 2 bases and J by 6 bases, with 5 bases of the junction left unmatched. The CDR3 loop spans 15 amino acids.

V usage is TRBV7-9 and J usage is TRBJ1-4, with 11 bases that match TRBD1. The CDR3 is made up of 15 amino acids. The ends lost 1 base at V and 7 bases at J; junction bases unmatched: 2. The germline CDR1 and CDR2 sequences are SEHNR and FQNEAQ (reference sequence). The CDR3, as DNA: TGTGCCAGCAGCTTAGATGGGACAGGGGGTGAAAAACTGTTTTTT. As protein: CASSLDGTGGEKLFF.

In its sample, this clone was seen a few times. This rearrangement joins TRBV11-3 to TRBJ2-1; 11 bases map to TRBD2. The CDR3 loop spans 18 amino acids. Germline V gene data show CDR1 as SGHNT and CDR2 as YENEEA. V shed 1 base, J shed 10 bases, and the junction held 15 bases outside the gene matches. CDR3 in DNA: TGTGCCAGCAGCTTAGGGGTTTCGTTAGCGGGGGGGCCAGAGGAGCAGTTCTTC. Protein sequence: CASSLGVSLAGGPEEQFF. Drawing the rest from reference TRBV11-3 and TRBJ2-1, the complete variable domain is EAGVVQSPRYKIIEKKQPVAFWCNPISGHNTLYWYLQNLGQGPELLIRYENEEAVDDSQLPKDRFSAERLKGVDSTLKIQPAELGDSAVYLCASSLGVSLAGGPEEQFFGPGTRLTVL.

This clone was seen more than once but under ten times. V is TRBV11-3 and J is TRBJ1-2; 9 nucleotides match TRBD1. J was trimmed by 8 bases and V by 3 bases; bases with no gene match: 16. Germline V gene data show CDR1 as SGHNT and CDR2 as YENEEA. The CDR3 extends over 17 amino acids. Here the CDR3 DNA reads TGTGCCAGCAGCTTGCCCCCCGGGACAGGGAGAAGAGAGGGCTACACCTTC. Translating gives CASSLPPGTGRREGYTF. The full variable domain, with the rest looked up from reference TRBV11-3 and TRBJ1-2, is EAGVVQSPRYKIIEKKQPVAFWCNPISGHNTLYWYLQNLGQGPELLIRYENEEAVDDSQLPKDRFSAERLKGVDSTLKIQPAELGDSAVYLCASSLPPGTGRREGYTFGSGTRLTVV.

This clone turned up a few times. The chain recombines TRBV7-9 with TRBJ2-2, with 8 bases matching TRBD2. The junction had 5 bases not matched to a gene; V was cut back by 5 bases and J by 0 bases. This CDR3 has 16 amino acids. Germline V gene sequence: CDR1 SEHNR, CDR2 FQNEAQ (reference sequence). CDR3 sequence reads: CASSPLLAANTGELFF. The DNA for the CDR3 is TGTGCCAGCAGCCCCCTACTAGCGGCGAACACCGGGGAGCTGTTTTTT.

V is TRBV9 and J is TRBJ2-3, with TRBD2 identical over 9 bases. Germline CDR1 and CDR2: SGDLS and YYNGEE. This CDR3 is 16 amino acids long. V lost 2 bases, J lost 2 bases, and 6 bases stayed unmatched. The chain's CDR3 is CASSVTLAGSTDTQYF. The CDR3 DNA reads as TGTGCCAGCAGCGTTACCCTAGCGGGGTCCACAGATACGCAGTATTTT.

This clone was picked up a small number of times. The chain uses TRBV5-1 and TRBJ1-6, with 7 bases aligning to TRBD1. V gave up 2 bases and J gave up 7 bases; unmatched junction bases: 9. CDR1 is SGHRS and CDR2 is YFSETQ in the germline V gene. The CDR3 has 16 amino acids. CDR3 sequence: CASSLQGMYGNSPLHF. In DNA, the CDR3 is TGCGCCAGCAGCTTACAGGGGATGTATGGCAATTCACCCCTCCACTTT.

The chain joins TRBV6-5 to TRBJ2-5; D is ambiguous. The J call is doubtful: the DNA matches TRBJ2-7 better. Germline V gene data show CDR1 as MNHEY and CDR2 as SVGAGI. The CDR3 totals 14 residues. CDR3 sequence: CASSYDGFPYEQYF. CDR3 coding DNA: TGTGCCAGCAGTTACGACGGGTTCCCCTACGAGCAGTACTTC.

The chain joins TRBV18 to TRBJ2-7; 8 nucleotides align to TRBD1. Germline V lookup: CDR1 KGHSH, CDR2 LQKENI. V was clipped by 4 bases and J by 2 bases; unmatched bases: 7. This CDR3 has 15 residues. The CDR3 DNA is TGTGCCAGCTCACAATCGTGGGACAGGCCCTACGAGCAGTACTTC. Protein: CASSQSWDRPYEQYF.

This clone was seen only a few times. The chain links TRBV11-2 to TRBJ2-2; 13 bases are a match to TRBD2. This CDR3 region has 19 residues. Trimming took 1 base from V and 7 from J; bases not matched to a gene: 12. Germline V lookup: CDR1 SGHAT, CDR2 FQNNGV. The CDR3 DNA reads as TGTGCCAGCAGCTTAGTCTCCCCGGGGACTAGCGGGGTAGGCGGGGAGCTGTTTTTT. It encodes CASSLVSPGTSGVGGELFF.

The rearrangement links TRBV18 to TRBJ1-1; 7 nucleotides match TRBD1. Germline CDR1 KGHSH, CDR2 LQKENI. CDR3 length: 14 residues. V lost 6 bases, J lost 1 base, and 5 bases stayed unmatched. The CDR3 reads CASSRTGPNTEAFF. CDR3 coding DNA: TGTGCCAGCTCGCGGACAGGCCCGAACACTGAAGCTTTCTTT.

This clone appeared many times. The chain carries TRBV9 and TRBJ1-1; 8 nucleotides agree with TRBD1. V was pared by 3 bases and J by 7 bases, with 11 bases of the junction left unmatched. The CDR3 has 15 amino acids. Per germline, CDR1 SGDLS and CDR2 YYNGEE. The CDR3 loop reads CASSGSQGDFGEAFF. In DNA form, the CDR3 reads TGTGCCAGCAGCGGATCACAGGGGGACTTCGGTGAAGCTTTCTTT.

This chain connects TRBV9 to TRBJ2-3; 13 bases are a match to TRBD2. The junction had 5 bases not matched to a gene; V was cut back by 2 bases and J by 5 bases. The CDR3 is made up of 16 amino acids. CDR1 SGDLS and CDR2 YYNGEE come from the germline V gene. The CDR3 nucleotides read TGTGCCAGCAGCGTTACTAGCGGGGGGGCCATAGATACGCAGTATTTT. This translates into CASSVTSGGAIDTQYF.

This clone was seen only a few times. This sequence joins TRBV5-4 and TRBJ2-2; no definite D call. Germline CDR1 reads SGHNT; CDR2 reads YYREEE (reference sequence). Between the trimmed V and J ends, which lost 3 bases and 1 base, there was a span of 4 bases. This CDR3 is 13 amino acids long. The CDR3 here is CASSSRNTGELFF. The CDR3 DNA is TGTGCCAGCAGCTCCAGGAACACCGGGGAGCTGTTTTTT.